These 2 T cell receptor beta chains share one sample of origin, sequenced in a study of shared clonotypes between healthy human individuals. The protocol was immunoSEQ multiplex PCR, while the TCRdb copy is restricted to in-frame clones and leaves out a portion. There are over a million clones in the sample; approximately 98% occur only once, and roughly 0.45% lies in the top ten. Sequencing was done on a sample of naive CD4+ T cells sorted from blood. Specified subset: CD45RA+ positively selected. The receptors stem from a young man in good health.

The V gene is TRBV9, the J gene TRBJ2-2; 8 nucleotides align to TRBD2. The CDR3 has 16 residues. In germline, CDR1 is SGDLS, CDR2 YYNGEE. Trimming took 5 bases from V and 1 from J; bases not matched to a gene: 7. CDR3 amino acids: CASSLLAGGNTGELFF. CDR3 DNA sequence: TGTGCCAGCAGTCTCTTGGCGGGAGGGAACACCGGGGAGCTGTTTTTT.

CDR3 sequence reads: CASSLPGLAGLGAKNIQYF. DNA for the CDR3: TGTGCCAGCAGCTTGCCGGGACTAGCGGGACTTGGAGCCAAAAACATTCAGTACTTC. The genes are TRBV7-9 and TRBJ2-4; 13 bases match TRBD2. The CDR3 has 19 amino acids. From germline, CDR1 is SEHNR and CDR2 FQNEAQ (reference sequence). With V trimmed by 3 bases and J by 0 bases, 8 bases remained unmatched. Complete variable domain (other parts from reference TRBV7-9 and TRBJ2-4): DTGVSQNPRHKITKRGQNVTFRCDPISEHNRLYWYRQTLGQGPEFLTYFQNEAQLEKSRLLSDRFSAERPKGSFSTLEIQRTEQGDSAMYLCASSLPGLAGLGAKNIQYFGAGTRLSVL.